The clone carrying this T cell receptor beta chain was detected only a few times. The data belong to a study of blood T cell repertoires in COVID-19. Background on the study: Specimens from acute and convalescent COVID-19 originated in the United States, Italy and Spain. PBMCs, B-cell-depleted T cells, or T cells provided the cDNA or gDNA that made up the material.

As originally analysed: Researchers report that nucleated cell counts were estimated from reference gene primer amplification. Data came from immunoSEQ multiplex PCR; TCRdb stores just in-frame clones and leaves some out. D and trimming were read from the DNA, whereas the V and J calls and clone size are those reported in that table. The sample has 150,000 to 200,000 clones; around 82% are singletons. V dropped 4 bases and J dropped 10; count of bases not matched to a gene: 9. Germline V gene sequence: CDR1 SGDLS, CDR2 YYNGEE. The CDR3 is 15 amino acids. The sequence came from a man aged 60 to 75 with active or convalescent COVID-19. V usage is TRBV9 and J usage is TRBJ1-6; 9 nucleotides line up with TRBD1. The sequencing input was peripheral blood. This chain's CDR3 is CASSSGGTGTSPLHF. CDR3 bases: TGTGCCAGCAGCTCCGGGGGGACAGGGACCTCACCCCTCCACTTT.